A selection of T cell receptor beta chains follows, all from one sample in a study of blood T cell repertoires in COVID-19. Assay: immunoSEQ multiplex PCR; the TCRdb copy retains only in-frame clones and omits some. The table includes roughly 380,000 clones, almost 90% detected once. The sample comprised PBMCs or T cells enriched from blood (not recorded which). These receptors all stem from a woman younger than 45 who had been exposed to COVID-19. The CDR3 runs from the conserved cysteine through the conserved F or W. The D gene is left open where the match is weak. A clone size is listed for some rows: how often the clone was seen (once, few, many), or a class if it is expanded.

TRBV2	TRBJ2-5	.	.	CASRGAETQYF	TGTGCCAGCAGGGGCGCAGAGACCCAGTACTTC
TRBV19	TRBJ1-1	.	.	CASSTSGGDTEAFF	TGTGCCAGTAGTACTTCGGGAGGGGACACTGAAGCTTTCTTT
TRBV9	TRBJ1-1	.	.	CASSATGLSNTEAFF	TGTGCCAGCAGCGCAACCGGACTGTCGAACACTGAAGCTTTCTTT
TRBV11-2	TRBJ1-1	.	.	CASSLGLTEAFF	TGTGCCAGCAGCTTAGGGCTGACTGAAGCTTTCTTT
TRBV4-1	TRBJ2-1	.	TRBD2	CASSRGTSGSNEQFF	TGCGCCAGCAGCCGTGGGACTAGCGGGAGTAATGAGCAGTTCTTC
TRBV13	TRBJ1-2	.	.	CASSLEGDYGYTF	TGTGCCAGCAGCCTCGAGGGGGACTATGGCTACACCTTC
TRBV9	TRBJ2-2	.	.	CASSAMQATGELFF	TGTGCCAGCAGCGCGATGCAGGCCACCGGGGAGCTGTTTTTT
TRBV12-3/TRBV12-4	TRBJ1-4	.	.	CASSLREKLFF	TGTGCCAGCAGTTTGCGCGAAAAACTGTTTTTT
TRBV5-1	TRBJ2-3	.	TRBD2	CASSLEGSGRGIGPDTQYF	TGCGCCAGCAGCTTGGAGGGTAGCGGGAGGGGAATCGGCCCAGATACGCAGTATTTT
TRBV18	TRBJ2-2	.	TRBD2	CASSPGLAGVTGELFF	TGTGCCAGCTCACCGGGACTAGCGGGGGTTACCGGGGAGCTGTTTTTT
TRBV4-2	TRBJ1-5	.	TRBD1	CASSQDVDRGNQPQHF	TGTGCCAGCAGCCAAGATGTGGACAGGGGCAATCAGCCCCAGCATTTT
TRBV9	TRBJ2-1	.	TRBD2	CASSGRLAGQVGEQFF	TGTGCCAGCAGCGGTCGACTAGCGGGACAGGTTGGTGAGCAGTTCTTC
TRBV6-5	TRBJ2-6	.	TRBD2	CASTQAGAGANVLTF	TGTGCCAGCACCCAAGCGGGGGCTGGGGCCAACGTCCTGACTTTC
TRBV12-3/TRBV12-4	TRBJ2-5	.	TRBD2	CASARDYPETQYF	TGTGCCAGCGCCCGGGACTACCCTGAGACCCAGTACTTC
TRBV24-1	TRBJ1-2	.	.	CATSDDRIYGYTF	TGTGCCACCAGTGATGACAGAATCTATGGCTACACCTTC
TRBV28	TRBJ2-7	.	.	CASSPSLVVGEQYF	TGTGCCAGCAGCCCATCCCTAGTGGTCGGCGAGCAGTACTTC
TRBV19	TRBJ1-1	.	TRBD1	CASSPQGAWGEAFF	TGTGCCAGTAGCCCCCAGGGGGCGTGGGGTGAAGCTTTCTTT
TRBV5-1	TRBJ1-5	.	.	CASSLEGDSNQPQHF	TGCGCCAGCAGCTTGGAAGGGGATAGCAATCAGCCCCAGCATTTT
TRBV29-1	TRBJ2-5	few	TRBD2	CSGWTSETQYF	TGCAGCGGGTGGACTAGCGAGACCCAGTACTTC
TRBV7-9	TRBJ2-7	.	.	CASSLLGALYEQYF	TGTGCCAGCAGCTTATTGGGGGCCCTCTACGAGCAGTACTTC
TRBV12-3/TRBV12-4	TRBJ1-2	.	.	CASSAPQAGGYTF	TGTGCCAGCAGCGCCCCCCAGGCGGGGGGCTACACCTTC
TRBV2	TRBJ2-2	few	.	CASSMDLTNTGELFF	TGTGCCAGCAGTATGGACTTAACGAACACCGGGGAGCTGTTTTTT
TRBV6-5	TRBJ2-7	.	.	CASSSPGTLYEQYF	TGTGCCAGCAGTTCTCCCGGGACTCTCTACGAGCAGTACTTC
TRBV11-2	TRBJ2-7	once	.	CASSSYGDSYEQYF	TGTGCCAGCAGCTCGTACGGAGATTCCTACGAGCAGTACTTC
TRBV10-3	TRBJ1-1	.	.	CAISRGGITEAFF	TGTGCCATCAGTCGGGGGGGGATCACTGAAGCTTTCTTT
TRBV18	TRBJ1-3	.	TRBD1	CASSPRDSRNTIYF	TGTGCCAGCTCACCGAGGGACAGTAGAAACACCATATATTTT
TRBV24-1	TRBJ2-1	.	.	CATSDSGPYNEQFF	TGTGCCACCAGTGATTCAGGGCCCTACAATGAGCAGTTCTTC
TRBV9	TRBJ1-2	.	.	CASSVRSGTLGYTF	TGTGCCAGCAGCGTCCGCTCCGGGACACTCGGCTACACCTTC
TRBV28	TRBJ2-5	.	.	CASSQNRGKETQYF	TGTGCCAGCAGTCAAAATCGGGGAAAAGAGACCCAGTACTTC
TRBV7-6	TRBJ1-4	.	TRBD1	CASRKTGTGKLDEKLFF	TGTGCCAGCAGAAAAACCGGGACAGGGAAATTGGATGAAAAACTGTTTTTT
TRBV25-1	TRBJ1-5	.	.	CASGASNQPQHF	TGTGCCAGCGGGGCTAGCAATCAGCCCCAGCATTTT
TRBV28	TRBJ1-4	.	.	CASRVTGVFEKLFF	TGTGCCAGCAGGGTGACAGGAGTCTTTGAAAAACTGTTTTTT
TRBV3-1/TRBV3-2	TRBJ2-5	few	TRBD2	CASSLFPVAGGETQYF	TGTGCCAGCAGCCTTTTCCCTGTAGCGGGAGGTGAGACCCAGTACTTC
TRBV6-1	TRBJ2-3	.	.	CASSDRGNTDTQYF	TGTGCCAGCAGTGATAGGGGCAACACAGATACGCAGTATTTT
TRBV18	TRBJ2-5	.	.	CASSPPARETQYF	TGTGCCAGCTCACCACCGGCAAGAGAGACCCAGTACTTC
TRBV5-1	TRBJ2-5	.	TRBD1	CASSLDPGGRETQYF	TGCGCCAGCAGCTTGGATCCAGGGGGTCGTGAGACCCAGTACTTC
TRBV7-8	TRBJ2-1	.	.	CASSTLVVEQFF	TGTGCCAGCAGCACACTAGTAGTTGAGCAGTTCTTC
TRBV10-3	TRBJ2-1	.	TRBD2	CAISGTSGRSWDNEQFF	TGTGCCATCAGTGGGACTAGCGGGAGAAGTTGGGACAATGAGCAGTTCTTC
TRBV20-1	TRBJ2-7	.	.	CSASEREGWSGGAYEQYF	TGCAGTGCTAGTGAGAGGGAAGGGTGGAGCGGAGGGGCGTACGAGCAGTACTTC
TRBV11-3	TRBJ2-5	.	.	CASSLASLDQETQYF	TGTGCCAGCAGCTTAGCTTCGCTAGACCAAGAGACCCAGTACTTC
TRBV28	TRBJ2-1	.	TRBD2	CASRDGTSGRHNEQFF	TGTGCCAGCAGGGACGGGACTAGCGGGAGGCACAATGAGCAGTTCTTC
TRBV27	TRBJ2-3	.	.	CASRYLARGGQDTQYF	TGTGCCAGCAGATATTTAGCGAGGGGGGGCCAAGATACGCAGTATTTT
TRBV30	TRBJ2-7	.	.	CAWSPLTGGASYEQYF	TGTGCCTGGAGTCCTCTAACAGGGGGGGCCTCCTACGAGCAGTACTTC
TRBV28	TRBJ2-7	.	TRBD2	CASSSPGGGGYEQYF	TGTGCCAGCAGTTCCCCCGGGGGGGGAGGCTACGAGCAGTACTTC
TRBV14	TRBJ2-3	few	TRBD1	CASSQVHRGQTDTQYF	TGTGCCAGCAGCCAAGTCCACAGGGGGCAGACAGATACGCAGTATTTT
TRBV10-3	TRBJ2-7	.	TRBD2	CAIRASGGWSYEQYF	TGTGCCATCAGGGCCTCGGGAGGTTGGTCCTACGAGCAGTACTTC
TRBV7-9	TRBJ2-7	once	TRBD2	CASSLGRSSGNYEQYF	TGTGCCAGCAGCTTAGGTCGGTCTAGCGGGAACTACGAGCAGTACTTC
TRBV25-1	TRBJ1-2	.	.	CASSETGYGYTF	TGTGCCAGCAGTGAAACAGGCTATGGCTACACCTTC
TRBV7-3	TRBJ2-3	.	TRBD2	CASSLTGAGGTTDTQYF	TGTGCCAGCAGCTTAACCGGAGCGGGAGGAACCACAGATACGCAGTATTTT
TRBV19	TRBJ1-1	.	.	CASSILTELAEAFF	TGTGCCAGTAGTATCTTAACAGAACTAGCCGAAGCTTTCTTT
TRBV7-6	TRBJ1-3	.	.	CASSSSGGQELSGNTIYF	TGTGCCAGCAGCTCCTCAGGAGGGCAAGAGCTCTCTGGAAACACCATATATTTT
TRBV11-1	TRBJ1-2	.	.	CASSLAGYGYTF	TGTGCCAGCAGCTTAGCCGGCTATGGCTACACCTTC
TRBV25-1	TRBJ1-6	.	TRBD1	CASTQGAVNSPLHF	TGTGCCAGCACCCAGGGGGCTGTCAATTCACCCCTCCACTTT
TRBV2	TRBJ1-2	once	.	CASSDGVSSYGYTF	TGTGCCAGCAGTGACGGGGTGTCTAGCTATGGCTACACCTTC